This T cell receptor beta chain was obtained from a study of T cell responses to AZD1222 COVID-19 vaccine. Produced via immunoSEQ multiplex PCR; TCRdb's table is partial and in-frame only. The repertoire includes 70,000 to 95,000 clones, roughly 90% of them detected once, and less than 9% sits in the top ten. This clone was seen only a few times. Its antigen is not known. There are 14 residues in the CDR3. Germline lookup yields CDR1 MNHEY and CDR2 SVGAGI. Trimming removed 7 bases at V and 1 base at J, with 12 bases between. Study-wide findings and caveats: Only a handful of AZD1222 recipients tested seropositive at baseline.

This receptor was identified in an adult who received the AZD1222 COVID-19 vaccine. The material sequenced was peripheral blood, taken 28 days after the second AZD1222 dose. The rearrangement joins TRBV6-5 to TRBJ2-3, with D possibly matching TRBD1 (5 bases). CDR3: CASILQGRTDTQYF. The CDR3, as DNA: TGTGCCAGCATATTGCAGGGCCGCACAGATACGCAGTATTTT.